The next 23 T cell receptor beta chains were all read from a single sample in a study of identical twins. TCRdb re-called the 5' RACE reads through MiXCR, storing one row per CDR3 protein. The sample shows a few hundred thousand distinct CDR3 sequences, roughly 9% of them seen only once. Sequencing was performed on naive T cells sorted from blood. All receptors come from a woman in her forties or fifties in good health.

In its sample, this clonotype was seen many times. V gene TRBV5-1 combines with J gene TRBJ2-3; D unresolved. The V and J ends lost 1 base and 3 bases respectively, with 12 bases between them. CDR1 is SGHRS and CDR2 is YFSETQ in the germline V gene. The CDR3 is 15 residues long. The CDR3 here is CASSLSPLPTDTQYF. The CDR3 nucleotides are TGCGCCAGCAGCTTGTCCCCTCTACCGACAGATACGCAGTATTTT.

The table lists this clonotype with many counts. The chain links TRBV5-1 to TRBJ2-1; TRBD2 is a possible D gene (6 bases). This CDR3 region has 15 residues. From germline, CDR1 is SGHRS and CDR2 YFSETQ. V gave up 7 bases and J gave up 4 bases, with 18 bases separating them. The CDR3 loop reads CASASGGLPYNEQFF. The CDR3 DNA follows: TGCGCCAGCGCATCAGGAGGGCTTCCATACAATGAGCAGTTCTTC.

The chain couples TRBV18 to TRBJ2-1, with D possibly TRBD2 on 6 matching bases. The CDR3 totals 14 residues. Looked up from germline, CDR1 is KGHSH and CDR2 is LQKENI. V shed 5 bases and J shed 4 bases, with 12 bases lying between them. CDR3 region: CASSVGLIYNEQFF. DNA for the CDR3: TGTGCCAGCTCAGTCGGACTAATTTACAATGAGCAGTTCTTC.

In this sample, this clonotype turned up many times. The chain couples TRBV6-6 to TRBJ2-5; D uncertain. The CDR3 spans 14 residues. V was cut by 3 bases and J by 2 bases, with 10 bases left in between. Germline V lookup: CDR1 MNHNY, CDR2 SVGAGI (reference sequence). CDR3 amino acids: CASSYSSGQETQYF. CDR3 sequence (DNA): TGTGCCAGCAGTTATTCTAGTGGGCAAGAGACCCAGTACTTC.

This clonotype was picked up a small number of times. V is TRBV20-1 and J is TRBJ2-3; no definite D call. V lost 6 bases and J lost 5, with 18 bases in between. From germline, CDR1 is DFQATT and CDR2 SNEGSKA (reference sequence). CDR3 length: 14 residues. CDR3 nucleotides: TGCAGTGCCCGGCCTCAGAACCTGAGAGATACGCAGTATTTT. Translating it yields CSARPQNLRDTQYF.

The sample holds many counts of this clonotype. CDR3 in amino acids: CASSLEVRGSATNEKLFF. CDR3 bases: TGCGCCAGCAGCTTGGAAGTCAGGGGAAGCGCGACTAATGAAAAACTGTTTTTT. The J gene is TRBJ1-4, the V gene TRBV5-1; perhaps TRBD1 as D (6 bases). V lost 0 bases, J lost 2 bases, and 17 bases lay in between. This CDR3 spans 18 amino acids. CDR1 and CDR2 (germline): SGHRS, YFSETQ.

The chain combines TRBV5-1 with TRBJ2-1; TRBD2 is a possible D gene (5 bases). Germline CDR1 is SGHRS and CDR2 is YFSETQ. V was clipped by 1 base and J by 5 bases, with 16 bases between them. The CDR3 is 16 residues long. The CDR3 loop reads CASSLRLAAGNNEQFF. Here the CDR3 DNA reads TGCGCCAGCAGCTTGCGTTTGGCGGCCGGGAACAATGAGCAGTTCTTC.

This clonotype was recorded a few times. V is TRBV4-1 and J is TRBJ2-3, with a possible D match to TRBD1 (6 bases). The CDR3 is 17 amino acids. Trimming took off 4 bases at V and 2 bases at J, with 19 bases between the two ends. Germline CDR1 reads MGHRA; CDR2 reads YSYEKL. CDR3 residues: CASSRPTAGALTDTQYF. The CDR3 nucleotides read TGCGCCAGCAGCCGCCCCACGGCAGGGGCCCTCACAGATACGCAGTATTTT.

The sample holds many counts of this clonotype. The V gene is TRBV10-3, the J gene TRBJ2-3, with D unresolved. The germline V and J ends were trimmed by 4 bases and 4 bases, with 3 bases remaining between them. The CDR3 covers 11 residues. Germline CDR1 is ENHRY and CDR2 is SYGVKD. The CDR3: CAISGADTQYF. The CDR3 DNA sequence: TGTGCCATCAGTGGGGCAGATACGCAGTATTTT.

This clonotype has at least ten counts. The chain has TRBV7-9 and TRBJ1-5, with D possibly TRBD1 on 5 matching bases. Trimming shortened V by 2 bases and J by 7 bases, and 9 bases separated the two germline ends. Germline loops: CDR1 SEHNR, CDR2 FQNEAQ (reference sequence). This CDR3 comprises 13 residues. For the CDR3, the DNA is TGTGCCAGCAGCTTATTGCAGGGCCAGCCCCAGCATTTT. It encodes CASSLLQGQPQHF.

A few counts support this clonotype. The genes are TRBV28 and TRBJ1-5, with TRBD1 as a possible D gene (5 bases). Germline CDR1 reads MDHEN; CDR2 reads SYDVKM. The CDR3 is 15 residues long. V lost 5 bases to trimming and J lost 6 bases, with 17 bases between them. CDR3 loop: CASSPQVGRGQPQHF. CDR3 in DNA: TGTGCCAGCAGTCCCCAGGTAGGGAGGGGTCAGCCCCAGCATTTT. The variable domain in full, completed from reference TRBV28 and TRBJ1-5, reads DVKVTQSSRYLVKRTGEKVFLECVQDMDHENMFWYRQDPGLGLRLIYFSYDVKMKEKGDIPEGYSVSREKKERFSLILESASTNQTSMYLCASSPQVGRGQPQHFGDGTRLSIL.

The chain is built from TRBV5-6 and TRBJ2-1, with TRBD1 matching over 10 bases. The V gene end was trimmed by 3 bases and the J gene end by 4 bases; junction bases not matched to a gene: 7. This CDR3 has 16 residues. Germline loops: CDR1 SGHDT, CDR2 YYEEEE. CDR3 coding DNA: TGTGCCAGCAGCTCCAAACCGGGACAGGGGTACAATGAGCAGTTCTTC. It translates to CASSSKPGQGYNEQFF.

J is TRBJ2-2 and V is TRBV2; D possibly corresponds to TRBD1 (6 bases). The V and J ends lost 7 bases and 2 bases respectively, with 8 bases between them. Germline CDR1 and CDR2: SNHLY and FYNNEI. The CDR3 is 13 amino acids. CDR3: CASNRDNTGELFF. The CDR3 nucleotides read TGTGCCAGCAACAGGGACAACACCGGGGAGCTGTTTTTT.

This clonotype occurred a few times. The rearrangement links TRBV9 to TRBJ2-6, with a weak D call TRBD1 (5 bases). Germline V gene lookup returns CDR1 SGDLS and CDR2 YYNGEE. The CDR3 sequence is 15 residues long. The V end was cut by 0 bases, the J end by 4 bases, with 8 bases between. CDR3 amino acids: CASSVDGAGANVLTF. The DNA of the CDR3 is TGTGCCAGCAGCGTAGATGGGGCCGGGGCCAACGTCCTGACTTTC.

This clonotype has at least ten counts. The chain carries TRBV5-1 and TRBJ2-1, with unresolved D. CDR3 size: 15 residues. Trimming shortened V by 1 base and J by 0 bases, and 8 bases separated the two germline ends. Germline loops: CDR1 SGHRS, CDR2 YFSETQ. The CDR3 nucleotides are TGCGCCAGCAGCTTGACCAAGAGCTCCTACAATGAGCAGTTCTTC. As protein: CASSLTKSSYNEQFF.

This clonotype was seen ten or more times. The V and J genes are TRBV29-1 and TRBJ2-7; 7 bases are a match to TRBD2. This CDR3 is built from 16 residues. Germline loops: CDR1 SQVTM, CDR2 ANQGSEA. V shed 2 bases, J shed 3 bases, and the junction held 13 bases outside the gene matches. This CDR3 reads CSVESVGREGRYEQYV. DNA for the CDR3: TGCAGCGTTGAAAGTGTGGGCAGGGAGGGACGCTACGAGCAGTACGTC.

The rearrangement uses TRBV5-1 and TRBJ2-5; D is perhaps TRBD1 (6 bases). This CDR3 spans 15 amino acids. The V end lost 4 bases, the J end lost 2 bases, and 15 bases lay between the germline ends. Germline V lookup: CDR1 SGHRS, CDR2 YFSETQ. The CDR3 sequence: CASSASGTTQETQYF. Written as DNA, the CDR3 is TGCGCCAGCAGCGCCTCCGGGACAACGCAAGAGACCCAGTACTTC.

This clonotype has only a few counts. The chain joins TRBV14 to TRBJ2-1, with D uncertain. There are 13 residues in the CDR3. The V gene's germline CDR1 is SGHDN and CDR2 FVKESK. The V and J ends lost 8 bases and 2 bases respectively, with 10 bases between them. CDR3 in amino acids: CASGIEAYNEQFF. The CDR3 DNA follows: TGTGCCAGCGGGATTGAGGCCTACAATGAGCAGTTCTTC.

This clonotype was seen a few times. The CDR3 sequence: CASSLAGLDSHEQYV. In DNA form, the CDR3 reads TGCGCCAGCAGCTTGGCCGGGCTGGACTCCCACGAGCAGTACGTC. V usage is TRBV5-1 and J usage is TRBJ2-7, with D tentatively TRBD2 (5 bases). Germline assignment: CDR1 SGHRS and CDR2 YFSETQ. The CDR3 length is 15 residues.

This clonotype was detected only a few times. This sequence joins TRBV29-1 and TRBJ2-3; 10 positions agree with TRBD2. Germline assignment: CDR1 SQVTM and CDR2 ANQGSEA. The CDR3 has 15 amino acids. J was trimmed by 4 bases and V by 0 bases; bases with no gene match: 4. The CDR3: CSVEEASGRSDTQYF. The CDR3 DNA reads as TGCAGCGTTGAAGAGGCTAGCGGGAGATCAGATACGCAGTATTTT.

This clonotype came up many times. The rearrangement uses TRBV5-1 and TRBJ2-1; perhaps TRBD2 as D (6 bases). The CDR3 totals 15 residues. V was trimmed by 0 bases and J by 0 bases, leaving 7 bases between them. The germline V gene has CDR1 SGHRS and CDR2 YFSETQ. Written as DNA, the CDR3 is TGCGCCAGCAGCTTGGACGGGAGCTCCTACAATGAGCAGTTCTTC. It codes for CASSLDGSSYNEQFF.

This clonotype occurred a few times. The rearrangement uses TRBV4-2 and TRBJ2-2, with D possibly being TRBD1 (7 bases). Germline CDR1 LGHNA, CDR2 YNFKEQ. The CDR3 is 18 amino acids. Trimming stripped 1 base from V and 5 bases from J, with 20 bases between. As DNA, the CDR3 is TGTGCCAGCAGCCAAGTTTTAGGAGGGGGCGCGTGGACCGGGGAGCTGTTTTTT. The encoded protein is CASSQVLGGGAWTGELFF.

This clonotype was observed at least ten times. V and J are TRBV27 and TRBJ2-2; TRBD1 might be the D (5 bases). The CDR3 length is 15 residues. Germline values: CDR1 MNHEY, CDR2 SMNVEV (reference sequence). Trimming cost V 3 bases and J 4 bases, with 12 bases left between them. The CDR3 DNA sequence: TGTGCCAGCAGTTTTATATCCCAGGGCACCGGGGAGCTGTTTTTT. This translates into CASSFISQGTGELFF.